Below, 30 T cell receptor beta chains from the same sample are listed, as sequenced in a study of blood T cells in healthy people across ages. Alongside a J-beta primer mix, a sample-barcoded 5' primer served in a second PCR lasting 7 to 11 cycles. TCRdb reprocessed the 5' RACE reads with MiXCR, giving one entry per CDR3 protein. The sample lists some 550,000 distinct CDR3 sequences; roughly 48% were seen once. Source material: blood. Source of these receptors: a man older than 75 in good health.

This clonotype was detected ten times or more. This chain links TRBV7-9 with TRBJ2-5; tentatively, D is TRBD1 (6 bases). V was shortened by 1 base and J by 0 bases, with 9 bases between the two germline ends. The CDR3 has 15 amino acids. Germline-derived CDR1 and CDR2 are SEHNR and FQNEAQ (reference sequence). The CDR3 DNA reads TGTGCCAGCAGCTTAGGGACAGCGTACCAAGAGACCCAGTACTTC. Translating gives CASSLGTAYQETQYF.

The sample holds a few counts of this clonotype. The chain is built from TRBV28 and TRBJ2-7; TRBD1 aligns across 7 bases. Germline V gene data show CDR1 as MDHEN and CDR2 as SYDVKM. The CDR3 is made up of 15 amino acids. J gave up 2 bases and V 6 bases, and 10 bases lay outside the gene matches. CDR3 residues: CASRRGQAPTYEQYF. The CDR3 DNA sequence: TGTGCCAGCAGGAGAGGACAGGCGCCCACCTACGAGCAGTACTTC.

The chain recombines TRBV20-1 with TRBJ2-1; 15 bases map to TRBD2. Germline V gives CDR1 DFQATT, CDR2 SNEGSKA (reference sequence). The CDR3 totals 15 residues. Trimming at V came to 6 bases and at J to 4 bases, leaving 4 bases not matched to a gene. The CDR3 DNA reads TGCAGTGCCCCGGGACTAGCGGGGGGTTACAATGAGCAGTTCTTC. Translating gives CSAPGLAGGYNEQFF.

The J gene is TRBJ1-2, the V gene TRBV7-9; D ambiguous. The CDR3 has 13 residues. Germline CDR1 reads SEHNR; CDR2 reads FQNEAQ (reference sequence). Trimming took 5 bases from V and 3 from J, leaving 10 bases between them. CDR3 DNA sequence: TGTGCCAGCAGCCCGGCATCCCACTATGGCTACACCTTC. Translating it yields CASSPASHYGYTF.

Comment on this clonotype: Sequence at one end of the junction differs from germline and may be a read error. J is TRBJ2-3 and V is TRBV7-9; D not resolved. Germline values: CDR1 SEHNR, CDR2 FQNEAQ (reference sequence). The CDR3 runs 16 residues. The CDR3 region is CASSLDGFPDTDTRYF. CDR3 in DNA: TGTGCCAGCAGCTTAGATGGCTTCCCAGACACAGATACGCGGTATTTT.

The rearrangement joins TRBV30 to TRBJ1-2, with 9 positions matching TRBD1. The CDR3 runs to 13 residues. Germline trimming cut 3 bases from V and 12 bases from J; bases unmatched to any gene: 11. CDR1 is GTSNPN and CDR2 is SVGIG in the germline V gene (reference sequence). Here the CDR3 DNA reads TGTGCCTGGAGACCGGGACAGGGCGTTTCCGACACCTTC. It is translated as CAWRPGQGVSDTF.

This chain connects TRBV11-2 to TRBJ1-6; weak D call: TRBD1 (6 bases). From germline, CDR1 is SGHAT and CDR2 FQNNGV. The CDR3 totals 15 residues. The germline V and J ends were trimmed by 0 bases and 9 bases, with 12 bases remaining between them. The CDR3 nucleotides read TGTGCCAGCAGCTTAGACGGGGGGCTTTCTTCACCCCTCCACTTT. It translates to CASSLDGGLSSPLHF.

The gene calls are TRBV7-2 and TRBJ2-4; 9 bases line up with TRBD1. J gave up 0 bases and V 2 bases, and 2 bases lay outside the gene matches. CDR1 SGHTA and CDR2 FQGNSA come from the germline V gene. The CDR3 consists of 16 residues. The DNA for the CDR3 is TGTGCCAGCAGCTTATGGACAGGGGTAGCCAAAAACATTCAGTACTTC. Protein: CASSLWTGVAKNIQYF. The full variable domain, its missing parts supplied by reference TRBV7-2 and TRBJ2-4, is GAGVSQSPSNKVTEKGKDVELRCDPISGHTALYWYRQSLGQGLEFLIYFQGNSAPDKSGLPSDRFSAERTGGSVSTLTIQRTQQEDSAVYLCASSLWTGVAKNIQYFGAGTRLSVL.

There are a few counts of this clonotype. This sequence joins TRBV3-1 and TRBJ2-7; 7 nucleotides align to TRBD1. Germline trimming cut 0 bases from V and 5 bases from J; bases unmatched to any gene: 7. The CDR3 sequence is 15 residues long. Germline CDR1 reads LGHDT; CDR2 reads YNNKEL (reference sequence). CDR3 coding DNA: TGTGCCAGCAGCCAAGAAGAGACAGGGCTGGACGAGCAGTACTTC. Its translation: CASSQEETGLDEQYF.

The V gene is TRBV7-2, the J gene TRBJ2-7, with 8 bases lining up with TRBD1. J gave up 4 bases and V 6 bases, and 14 bases lay outside the gene matches. Germline CDR1 SGHTA, CDR2 FQGNSA. The CDR3 runs to 16 residues. The DNA of the CDR3 is TGTGCCAGCAGACCGGGAAGTACAGGGGGACCTTACGAGCAGTACTTC. Encoded protein: CASRPGSTGGPYEQYF.

This clonotype has just one count. The chain employs TRBV20-1 and TRBJ2-1; 7 bases are shared with TRBD2. This CDR3 contains 17 residues. V was clipped by 0 bases and J by 2 bases; unmatched bases: 10. Germline CDR1 DFQATT, CDR2 SNEGSKA (reference sequence). Written as DNA, the CDR3 is TGCAGTGCTAGAGATATAATTAGCGGGCGCGCCTACAATGAGCAGTTCTTC. Its translation is CSARDIISGRAYNEQFF.

This sequence joins TRBV29-1 and TRBJ1-1; TRBD1 aligns across 7 bases. The CDR3 loop spans 12 amino acids. V lost 7 bases and J lost 4; bases outside the gene matches: 6. Per germline, CDR1 SQVTM and CDR2 ANQGSEA. The chain's CDR3 is CSANRGITEAFF. The DNA of the CDR3 is TGCAGCGCAAACAGGGGCATCACTGAAGCTTTCTTT.

This clonotype appeared many times. The CDR3 loop reads CASSRTSGIEFVEQFF. CDR3 DNA: TGTGCCAGCAGTCGGACTAGCGGGATTGAATTTGTTGAGCAGTTCTTC. The chain employs TRBV6-6 and TRBJ2-1; 12 bases are a match to TRBD2. With 5 bases clipped from V and 9 bases from J, the junction kept 11 bases outside the gene matches. The CDR3 runs to 16 residues. The germline V gene encodes CDR1 MNHNY and CDR2 SVGAGI (reference sequence).

The chain joins TRBV4-3 to TRBJ1-2, with a weak D call TRBD1 (6 bases). The CDR3 is 15 amino acids. Germline CDR1 is LGHNA and CDR2 is YSLEER. Trimming pared 2 bases from V and 6 bases from J, leaving 16 bases between. In DNA, the CDR3 is TGCGCCAGCAGCCAAACAGGGCCTTCGGGAAATGGCTACACCTTC. Encoded protein: CASSQTGPSGNGYTF.

This chain connects TRBV19 to TRBJ2-5; unclear D gene. V was pared by 5 bases and J by 1 base, with 11 bases between. CDR1 is LNHDA and CDR2 is SQIVND in the germline V gene (reference sequence). The CDR3 covers 14 residues. CDR3 region: CASSGRRPQETQYF. The CDR3 nucleotides read TGTGCCAGTAGTGGTCGTCGCCCCCAAGAGACCCAGTACTTC.

CDR3 sequence: CASSQDMSMREQYF. CDR3 DNA sequence: TGTGCCAGCAGCCAAGATATGTCCATGCGCGAGCAGTACTTC. The genes are TRBV3-1 and TRBJ2-7; no firm D call. CDR3 length: 14 amino acids. Germline values: CDR1 LGHDT, CDR2 YNNKEL (reference sequence). Trimming pared 0 bases from V and 6 bases from J, leaving 12 bases between.

There are many counts of this clonotype. The rearrangement joins TRBV20-1 to TRBJ2-7; TRBD2 aligns across 9 bases. J was trimmed by 2 bases and V by 2 bases; bases with no gene match: 4. The CDR3 runs to 14 residues. Germline lookup yields CDR1 DFQATT and CDR2 SNEGSKA (reference sequence). In DNA form, the CDR3 reads TGCAGTGCTAGATTAGCGGGAGTCACCTACGAGCAGTACTTC. This sequence encodes CSARLAGVTYEQYF.

The CDR3 protein is CASSRDSGSYEQYF. CDR3 nucleotides: TGTGCCAGCAGCCGGGACTCCGGGTCCTACGAGCAGTACTTC. This chain links TRBV7-9 with TRBJ2-7, with a possible D match to TRBD2 (6 bases). CDR3 size: 14 residues. Germline V gives CDR1 SEHNR, CDR2 FQNEAQ (reference sequence). Trimming took 5 bases from V and 1 from J, leaving 12 bases between them.

This clonotype appeared a few times. This sequence joins TRBV10-3 and TRBJ1-1; D is unclear. The CDR3 has 13 residues. Deletions cut 6 bases from V and 5 bases from J, with 13 bases between. Per the germline V gene, CDR1 is ENHRY and CDR2 is SYGVKD. CDR3 bases: TGTGCCATCAGAGAGGACCGGGAGACTGAAGCTTTCTTT. Its translation: CAIREDRETEAFF.

The chain recombines TRBV18 with TRBJ2-7, with D perhaps matching TRBD2 (5 bases). The CDR3 totals 14 residues. Trimming took 2 bases from V and 1 from J, leaving 9 bases between them. Germline V gene data show CDR1 as KGHSH and CDR2 as LQKENI. The CDR3 sequence is CASSPTRGSYEQYF. Here the CDR3 DNA reads TGTGCCAGCTCACCAACCCGGGGATCCTACGAGCAGTACTTC.

The chain has TRBV7-2 and TRBJ1-4, with 8 bases fitting TRBD1. V lost 5 bases to trimming and J lost 7 bases; unmatched junction nucleotides: 12. The length of the CDR3 is 16 residues. The germline CDR1 and CDR2 sequences are SGHTA and FQGNSA. CDR3 sequence (DNA): TGTGCCAGCAGCCCAGGTCTTCAGGGGGCGGTTGAAAAACTGTTTTTT. Encoded protein: CASSPGLQGAVEKLFF.

This clonotype was counted only a few times. The V call is TRBV7-3, the J call TRBJ2-1; 10 bases fit TRBD2. CDR1 SGHTA and CDR2 FQGTGA come from the germline V gene. This CDR3 spans 16 amino acids. V shed 2 bases, J shed 9 bases, and the junction held 10 bases outside the gene matches. The CDR3, as DNA: TGTGCCAGCAGCTTAGGATCCCAGCGGGAGGGGGCTGAGCAGTTCTTC. Protein product: CASSLGSQREGAEQFF. Full variable domain (missing parts from reference TRBV7-3 and TRBJ2-1): GAGVSQTPSNKVTEKGKYVELRCDPISGHTALYWYRQSLGQGPEFLIYFQGTGAADDSGLPNDRFFAVRPEGSVSTLKIQRTERGDSAVYLCASSLGSQREGAEQFFGPGTRLTVL.

There are a few counts of this clonotype. This chain joins TRBV25-1 and TRBJ1-2; possible D gene TRBD1, 5 bases. Trimming took off 1 base at V and 8 bases at J, with 11 bases between the two ends. Germline V gene lookup returns CDR1 MGHDK and CDR2 SYGVNS. CDR3 size: 13 residues. The CDR3 DNA sequence: TGTGCCAGCAGTGAATGGGAGAGGGGCGGCTACACCTTC. Residues: CASSEWERGGYTF.

V is TRBV19 and J is TRBJ1-5, with 8 bases aligning to TRBD1. The length of the CDR3 is 15 residues. The trim removed 6 bases at V and 9 bases at J, leaving 13 bases unmatched. Looked up from germline, CDR1 is LNHDA and CDR2 is SQIVND (reference sequence). The CDR3 DNA reads TGTGCCAGTAGCGAGGACAGGGCCCGCCAACCGCCCCAGCATTTT. This sequence encodes CASSEDRARQPPQHF.

As regards this clonotype: The junction departs from germline at one end; a sequencing error may be responsible. The rearrangement links TRBV6-5 to TRBJ1-5; weak D call: TRBD1 (5 bases). This CDR3 region has 14 residues. CDR1 and CDR2 from the germline V gene are MNHEY and SVGAGI. CDR3: CASSSGGKGRPQHF. CDR3 coding DNA: TGCGCCAGCAGTTCGGGGGGGAAGGGTCGGCCCCAGCATTTT.

The chain joins TRBV12-3 or TRBV12-4 to TRBJ2-4, with a weak D call TRBD1 (5 bases). The V end was cut by 1 base, the J end by 10 bases, with 11 bases between. This CDR3 contains 13 residues. The CDR3 loop reads CASSLEQGSIQYF. The CDR3 coding sequence is TGTGCCAGCAGTTTAGAGCAGGGCTCTATTCAGTACTTC.

CDR3 amino acids: CASSPETSGGGFFHEQFF. DNA of the CDR3: TGTGCCAGCAGCCCCGAGACTAGCGGGGGGGGTTTTTTCCATGAGCAGTTCTTC. This rearrangement joins TRBV7-2 to TRBJ2-1; TRBD2 agrees at 14 bases. Germline lookup yields CDR1 SGHTA and CDR2 FQGNSA. The length of the CDR3 is 18 residues. The V segment lost 5 bases and the J segment 8 bases; nucleotides outside the gene matches: 14.

The rearrangement joins TRBV5-1 to TRBJ2-3; tentative D call: TRBD1 (6 bases). V was pared by 3 bases and J by 2 bases, with 13 bases between. This CDR3 is built from 15 residues. Germline V gene lookup returns CDR1 SGHRS and CDR2 YFSETQ. The CDR3 is CASSSGTLVTDTQYF. The CDR3 DNA reads as TGCGCCAGCAGCTCCGGGACACTCGTCACAGATACGCAGTATTTT.

The chain has TRBV7-2 and TRBJ2-4; 8 bases fit TRBD1. The CDR3 length is 14 residues. CDR1 is SGHTA, CDR2 FQGNSA, per germline. Unmatched junction bases numbered 5, after V lost 4 bases and J lost 6 bases. CDR3 protein: CASSSRTGRNIQYF. The CDR3 coding sequence is TGTGCCAGCAGCTCCCGGACAGGGAGAAACATTCAGTACTTC. The whole variable domain, remainder taken from reference TRBV7-2 and TRBJ2-4, is GAGVSQSPSNKVTEKGKDVELRCDPISGHTALYWYRQSLGQGLEFLIYFQGNSAPDKSGLPSDRFSAERTGGSVSTLTIQRTQQEDSAVYLCASSSRTGRNIQYFGAGTRLSVL.

This sequence joins TRBV7-2 and TRBJ2-3; 7 bases are shared with TRBD2. The CDR3 is made up of 13 amino acids. The V and J ends lost 4 bases and 6 bases, in that order; junction bases with no gene match: 4. The germline gives CDR1 SGHTA, CDR2 FQGNSA. The CDR3 sequence is CASSSQTSDTQYF. The CDR3 DNA reads TGTGCCAGCAGCTCCCAGACTAGCGATACGCAGTATTTT.